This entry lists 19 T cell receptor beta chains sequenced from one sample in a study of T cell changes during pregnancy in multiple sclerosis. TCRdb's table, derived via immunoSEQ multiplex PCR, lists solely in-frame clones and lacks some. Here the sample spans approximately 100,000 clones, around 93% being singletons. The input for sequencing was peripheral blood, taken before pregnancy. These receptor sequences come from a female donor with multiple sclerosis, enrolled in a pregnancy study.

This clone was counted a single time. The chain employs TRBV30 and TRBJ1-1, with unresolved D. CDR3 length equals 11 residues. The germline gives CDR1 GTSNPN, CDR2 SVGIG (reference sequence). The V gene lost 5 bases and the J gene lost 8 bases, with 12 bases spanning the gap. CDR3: CAWREGLEAFF. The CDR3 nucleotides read TGTGCCTGGCGGGAGGGCCTCGAAGCTTTCTTT.

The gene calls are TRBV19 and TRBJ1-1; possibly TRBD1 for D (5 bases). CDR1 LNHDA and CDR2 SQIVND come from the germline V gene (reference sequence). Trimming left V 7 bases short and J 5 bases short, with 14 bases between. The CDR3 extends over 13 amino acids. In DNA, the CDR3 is TGTGCCAGTAAGATCGGGGGAGGGACTGAAGCTTTCTTT. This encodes CASKIGGGTEAFF.

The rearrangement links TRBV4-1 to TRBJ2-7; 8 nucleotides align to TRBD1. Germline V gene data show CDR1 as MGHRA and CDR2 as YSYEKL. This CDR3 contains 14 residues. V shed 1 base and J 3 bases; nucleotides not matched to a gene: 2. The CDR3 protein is CASSQGQGSYEQYF. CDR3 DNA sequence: TGCGCCAGCAGCCAAGGACAGGGGAGCTACGAGCAGTACTTC.

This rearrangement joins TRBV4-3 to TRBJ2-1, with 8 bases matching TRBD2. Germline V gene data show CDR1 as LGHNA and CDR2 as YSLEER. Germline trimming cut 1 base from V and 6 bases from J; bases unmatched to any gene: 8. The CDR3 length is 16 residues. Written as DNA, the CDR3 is TGCGCCAGCAGCCAAGGGAAGCGGGAGCGTCTCAATGAGCAGTTCTTC. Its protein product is CASSQGKRERLNEQFF.

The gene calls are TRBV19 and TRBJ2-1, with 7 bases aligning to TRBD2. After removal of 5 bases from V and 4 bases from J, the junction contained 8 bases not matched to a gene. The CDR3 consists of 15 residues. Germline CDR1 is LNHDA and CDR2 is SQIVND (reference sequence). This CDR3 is CASSQQGGEYNEQFF. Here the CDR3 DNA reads TGTGCCAGTAGTCAGCAGGGAGGGGAGTACAATGAGCAGTTCTTC.

The CDR3 DNA sequence: TGCGCCAGCAGCCGAGCCTCTAACCCCGAGCAGTACTTC. Encoded protein: CASSRASNPEQYF. The chain links TRBV4-1 to TRBJ2-7; D is uncertain. V was shortened by 4 bases and J by 6 bases, with 13 bases between the two germline ends. The CDR3 contains 13 residues. Germline loops: CDR1 MGHRA, CDR2 YSYEKL.

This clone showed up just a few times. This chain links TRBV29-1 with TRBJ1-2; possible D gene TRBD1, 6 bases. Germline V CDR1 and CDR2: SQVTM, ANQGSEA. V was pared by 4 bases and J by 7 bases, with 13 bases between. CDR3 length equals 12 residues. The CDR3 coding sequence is TGCAGCGTTGTAGCAGGGGAAAGTGGCTACACCTTC. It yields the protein CSVVAGESGYTF.

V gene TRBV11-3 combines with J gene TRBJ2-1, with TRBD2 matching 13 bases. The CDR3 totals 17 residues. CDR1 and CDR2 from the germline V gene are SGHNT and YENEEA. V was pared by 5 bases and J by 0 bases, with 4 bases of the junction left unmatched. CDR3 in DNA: TGTGCCAGCAGCGAGGGACTAGCGGGAAGCTCCTACAATGAGCAGTTCTTC. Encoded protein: CASSEGLAGSSYNEQFF. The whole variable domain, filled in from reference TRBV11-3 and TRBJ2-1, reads EAGVVQSPRYKIIEKKQPVAFWCNPISGHNTLYWYLQNLGQGPELLIRYENEEAVDDSQLPKDRFSAERLKGVDSTLKIQPAELGDSAVYLCASSEGLAGSSYNEQFFGPGTRLTVL.

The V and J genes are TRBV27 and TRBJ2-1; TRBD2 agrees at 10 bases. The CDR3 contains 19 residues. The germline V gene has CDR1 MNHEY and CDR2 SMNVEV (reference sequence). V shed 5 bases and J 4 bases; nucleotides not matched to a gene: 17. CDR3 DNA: TGTGCCAGCAGTCCGCCAGGGAGCGGGAGGGCCGCGAGGTACAATGAGCAGTTCTTC. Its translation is CASSPPGSGRAARYNEQFF.

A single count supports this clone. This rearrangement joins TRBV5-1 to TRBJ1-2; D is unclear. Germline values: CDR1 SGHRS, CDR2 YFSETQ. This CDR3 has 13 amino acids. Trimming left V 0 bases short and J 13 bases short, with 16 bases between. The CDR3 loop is CASSLVREGPPTF. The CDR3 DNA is TGCGCCAGCAGCTTGGTCCGGGAAGGGCCCCCCACCTTC.

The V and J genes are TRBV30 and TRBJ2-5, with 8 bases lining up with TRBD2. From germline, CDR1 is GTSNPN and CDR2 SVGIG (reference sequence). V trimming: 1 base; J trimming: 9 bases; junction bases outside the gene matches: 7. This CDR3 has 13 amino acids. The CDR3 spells CAWSGVPGGAQYF. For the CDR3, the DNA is TGTGCCTGGAGTGGGGTCCCGGGGGGGGCCCAGTACTTC.

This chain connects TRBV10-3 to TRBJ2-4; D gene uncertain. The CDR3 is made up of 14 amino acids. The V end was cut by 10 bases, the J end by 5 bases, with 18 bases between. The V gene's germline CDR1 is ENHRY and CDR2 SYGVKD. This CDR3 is CATEDPGRENIQYF. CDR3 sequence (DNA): TGTGCCACCGAGGATCCCGGCAGAGAAAACATTCAGTACTTC.

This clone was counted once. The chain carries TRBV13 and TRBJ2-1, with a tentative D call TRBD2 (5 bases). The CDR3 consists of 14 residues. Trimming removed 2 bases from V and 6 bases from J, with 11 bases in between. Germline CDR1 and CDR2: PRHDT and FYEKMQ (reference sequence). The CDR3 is CASSLIIASNEQFF. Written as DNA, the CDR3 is TGTGCCAGCAGCTTAATAATAGCGTCCAATGAGCAGTTCTTC.

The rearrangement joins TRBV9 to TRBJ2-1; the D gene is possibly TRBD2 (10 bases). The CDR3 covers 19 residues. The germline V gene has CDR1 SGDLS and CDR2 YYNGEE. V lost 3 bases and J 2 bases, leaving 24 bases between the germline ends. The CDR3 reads CASSGTGTGSGRAYNEQFF. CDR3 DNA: TGTGCCAGCAGCGGAACCGGGACAGGGAGCGGGAGGGCCTACAATGAGCAGTTCTTC.

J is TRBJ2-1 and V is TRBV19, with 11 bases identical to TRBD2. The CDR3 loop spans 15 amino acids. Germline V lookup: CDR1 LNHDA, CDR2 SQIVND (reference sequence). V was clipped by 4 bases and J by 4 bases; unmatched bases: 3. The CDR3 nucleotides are TGTGCCAGTAGTAGCGGGACTAGCGGTTACAATGAGCAGTTCTTC. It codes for CASSSGTSGYNEQFF.

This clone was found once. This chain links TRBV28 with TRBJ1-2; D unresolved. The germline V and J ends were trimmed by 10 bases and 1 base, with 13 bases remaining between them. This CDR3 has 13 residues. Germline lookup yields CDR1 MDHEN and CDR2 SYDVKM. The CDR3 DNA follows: TGTGCCACCCCCGGGAACCTTAACTATGGCTACACCTTC. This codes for CATPGNLNYGYTF.

The CDR3, as DNA: TGTGCCAGCAGCCCCCGCCTAACTGGAAACACCATATATTTT. Its protein product is CASSPRLTGNTIYF. The genes are TRBV6-1 and TRBJ1-3; D call uncertain. The germline CDR1 and CDR2 sequences are MNHNS and SASEGT. The CDR3 loop spans 14 amino acids. V gave up 6 bases and J gave up 2 bases, with 11 bases separating them.

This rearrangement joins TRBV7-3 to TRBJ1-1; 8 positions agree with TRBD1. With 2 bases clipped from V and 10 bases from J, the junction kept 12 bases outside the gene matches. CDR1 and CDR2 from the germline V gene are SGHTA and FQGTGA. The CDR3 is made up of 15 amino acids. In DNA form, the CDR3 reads TGTGCCAGCAGCTTACGGGCCCCGCCACAGGGGGTAGCTTTCTTT. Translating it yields CASSLRAPPQGVAFF.

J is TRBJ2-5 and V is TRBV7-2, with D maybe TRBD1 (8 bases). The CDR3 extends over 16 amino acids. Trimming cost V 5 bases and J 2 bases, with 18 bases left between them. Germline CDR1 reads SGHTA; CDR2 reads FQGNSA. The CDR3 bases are TGTGCCAGCAGCCCCCGGACAGGGAGGGGGCAAGAGACCCAGTACTTC. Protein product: CASSPRTGRGQETQYF.